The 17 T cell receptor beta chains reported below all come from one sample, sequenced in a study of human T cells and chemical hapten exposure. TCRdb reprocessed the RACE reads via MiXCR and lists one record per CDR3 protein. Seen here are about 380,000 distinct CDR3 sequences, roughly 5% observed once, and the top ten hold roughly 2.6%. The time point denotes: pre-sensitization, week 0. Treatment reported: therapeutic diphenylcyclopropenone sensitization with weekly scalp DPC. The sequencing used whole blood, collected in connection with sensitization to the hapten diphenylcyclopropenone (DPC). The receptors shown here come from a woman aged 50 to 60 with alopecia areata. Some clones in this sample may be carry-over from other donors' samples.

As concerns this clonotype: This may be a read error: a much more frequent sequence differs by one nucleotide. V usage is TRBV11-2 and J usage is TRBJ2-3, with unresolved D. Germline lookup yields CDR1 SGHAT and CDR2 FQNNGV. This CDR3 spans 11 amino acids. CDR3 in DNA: TGTGCCAGCAGCTTCATCGATAAGCAGTATTTT. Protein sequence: CASSFIDKQYF.

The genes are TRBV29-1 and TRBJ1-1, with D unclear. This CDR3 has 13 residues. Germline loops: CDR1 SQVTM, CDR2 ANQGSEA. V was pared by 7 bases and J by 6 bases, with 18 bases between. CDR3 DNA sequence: TGCAGCGCCCAGAAGGGTCTGGCGGCTGAAGCTTTCTTT. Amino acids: CSAQKGLAAEAFF.

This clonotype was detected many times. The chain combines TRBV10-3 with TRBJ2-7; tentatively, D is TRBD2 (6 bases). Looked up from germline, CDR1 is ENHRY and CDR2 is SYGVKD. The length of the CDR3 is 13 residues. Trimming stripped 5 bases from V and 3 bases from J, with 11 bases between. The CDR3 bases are TGTGCCATCAGTTCCGGGACTGACTACGAGCAGTACTTC. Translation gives CAISSGTDYEQYF.

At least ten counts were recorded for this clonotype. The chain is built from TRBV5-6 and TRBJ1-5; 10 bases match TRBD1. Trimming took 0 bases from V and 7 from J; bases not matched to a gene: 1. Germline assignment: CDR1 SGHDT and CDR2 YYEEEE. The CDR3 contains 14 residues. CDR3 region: CASSLGTGGQPQHF. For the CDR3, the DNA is TGTGCCAGCAGCTTGGGGACAGGGGGGCAGCCCCAGCATTTT.

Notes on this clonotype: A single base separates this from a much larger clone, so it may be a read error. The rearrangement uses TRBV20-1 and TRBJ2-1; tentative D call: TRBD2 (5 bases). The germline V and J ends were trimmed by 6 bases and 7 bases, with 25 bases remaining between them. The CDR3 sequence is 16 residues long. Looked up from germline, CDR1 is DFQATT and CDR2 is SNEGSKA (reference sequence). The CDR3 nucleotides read TGCAGTGCCCTAAAATTTAGCGTGAGGTATGGAAATGAGCAGTTCTTC. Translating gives CSALKFSVRYGNEQFF.

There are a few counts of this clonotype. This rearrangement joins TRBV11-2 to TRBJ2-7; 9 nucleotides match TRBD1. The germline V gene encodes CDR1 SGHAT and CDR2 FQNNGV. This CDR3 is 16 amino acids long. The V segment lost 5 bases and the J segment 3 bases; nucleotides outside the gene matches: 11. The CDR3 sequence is CASSVGSGQGFYEQYF. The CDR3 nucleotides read TGTGCCAGCAGCGTCGGTTCGGGACAGGGATTCTACGAGCAGTACTTC.

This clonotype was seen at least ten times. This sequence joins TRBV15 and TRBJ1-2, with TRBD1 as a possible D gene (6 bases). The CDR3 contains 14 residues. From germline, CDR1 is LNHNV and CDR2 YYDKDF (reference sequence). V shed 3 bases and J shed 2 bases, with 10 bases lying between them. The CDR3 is CATSRDSVNYGYTF. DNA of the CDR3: TGTGCCACCAGCAGGGACAGCGTAAACTATGGCTACACCTTC.

The CDR3 nucleotides read TGCAGCGTTGACGCGGGAGAGCAGTTCTTC. This codes for CSVDAGEQFF. The chain has TRBV29-1 and TRBJ2-1; D may be TRBD2 (6 bases). Trimming cost V 3 bases and J 10 bases, with 7 bases left between them. CDR3 length: 10 amino acids. Germline CDR1 SQVTM, CDR2 ANQGSEA.

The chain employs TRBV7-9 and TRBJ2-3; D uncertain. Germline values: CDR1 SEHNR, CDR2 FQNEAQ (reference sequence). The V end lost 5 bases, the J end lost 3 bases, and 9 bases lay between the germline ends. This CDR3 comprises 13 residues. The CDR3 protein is CASSPYATDTQYF. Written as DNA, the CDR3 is TGTGCCAGCAGCCCCTACGCGACAGATACGCAGTATTTT. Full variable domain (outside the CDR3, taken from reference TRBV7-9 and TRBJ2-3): DTGVSQNPRHKITKRGQNVTFRCDPISEHNRLYWYRQTLGQGPEFLTYFQNEAQLEKSRLLSDRFSAERPKGSFSTLEIQRTEQGDSAMYLCASSPYATDTQYFGPGTRLTVL.

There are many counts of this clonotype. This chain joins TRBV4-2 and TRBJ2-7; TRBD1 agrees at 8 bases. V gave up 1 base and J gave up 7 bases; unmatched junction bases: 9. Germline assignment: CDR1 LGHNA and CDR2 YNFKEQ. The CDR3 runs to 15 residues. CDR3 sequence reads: CASSQGLTGEGEQYF. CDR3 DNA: TGTGCCAGCAGCCAAGGCCTGACAGGGGAAGGTGAGCAGTACTTC.

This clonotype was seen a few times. CDR3 DNA sequence: TGTGCCAGCAGGGATAGAGGGGGCGGCGGAATGAACACTGAAGCTTTCTTT. Protein product: CASRDRGGGGMNTEAFF. The chain uses TRBV7-9 and TRBJ1-1, with 7 nucleotides matching TRBD1. The CDR3 contains 17 residues. V was clipped by 6 bases and J by 0 bases; unmatched bases: 13. Germline V CDR1 and CDR2: SEHNR, FQNEAQ (reference sequence).

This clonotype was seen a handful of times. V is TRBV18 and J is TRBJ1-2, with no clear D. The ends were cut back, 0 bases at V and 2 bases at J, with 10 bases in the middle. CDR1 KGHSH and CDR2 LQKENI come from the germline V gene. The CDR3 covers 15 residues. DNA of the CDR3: TGTGCCAGCTCACCACCAGGCGGAGGCAACTATGGCTACACCTTC. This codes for CASSPPGGGNYGYTF.

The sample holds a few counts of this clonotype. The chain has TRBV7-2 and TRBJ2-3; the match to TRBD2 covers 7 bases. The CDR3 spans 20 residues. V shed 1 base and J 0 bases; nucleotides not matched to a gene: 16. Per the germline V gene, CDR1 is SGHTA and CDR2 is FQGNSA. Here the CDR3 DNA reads TGTGCCAGCAGCTTAGTACTAGCCGGGGGGTCCGGGGTCAGCACAGATACGCAGTATTTT. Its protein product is CASSLVLAGGSGVSTDTQYF.

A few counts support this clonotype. This CDR3 reads CASSFEGRRTGELFF. CDR3 nucleotide sequence: TGTGCCAGCAGCTTCGAGGGGCGCAGAACCGGGGAGCTGTTTTTT. V is TRBV7-6 and J is TRBJ2-2, with D perhaps assigned TRBD1 or TRBD2 (5 bases each). The germline CDR1 and CDR2 sequences are SGHVS and FNYEAQ. The CDR3 extends over 15 amino acids. Trimming removed 3 bases from V and 5 bases from J, with 13 bases in between.

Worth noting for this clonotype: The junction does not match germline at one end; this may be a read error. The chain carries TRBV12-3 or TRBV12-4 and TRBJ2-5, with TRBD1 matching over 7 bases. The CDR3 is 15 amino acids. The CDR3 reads CACSPDRDSQETQYF. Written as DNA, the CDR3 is TGTGCCTGCAGCCCCGACCGGGACAGCCAAGAGACCCAGTACTTC.

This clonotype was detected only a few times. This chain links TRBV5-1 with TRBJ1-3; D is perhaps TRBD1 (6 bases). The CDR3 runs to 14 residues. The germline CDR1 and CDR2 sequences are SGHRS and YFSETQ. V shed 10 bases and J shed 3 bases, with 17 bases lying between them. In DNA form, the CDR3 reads TGCGCCTCAGGGGCTACCACCGATGGAAACACCATATATTTT. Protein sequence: CASGATTDGNTIYF. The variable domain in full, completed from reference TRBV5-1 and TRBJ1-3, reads KAGVTQTPRYLIKTRGQQVTLSCSPISGHRSVSWYQQTPGQGLQFLFEYFSETQRNKGNFPGRFSGRQFSNSRSEMNVSTLELGDSALYLCASGATTDGNTIYFGEGSWLTVV.

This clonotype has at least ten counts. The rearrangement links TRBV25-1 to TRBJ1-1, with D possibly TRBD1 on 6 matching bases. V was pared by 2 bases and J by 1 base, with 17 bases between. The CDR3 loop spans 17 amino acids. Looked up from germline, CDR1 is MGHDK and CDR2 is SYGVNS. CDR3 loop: CASSETGRSPKNTEAFF. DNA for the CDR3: TGTGCCAGCAGTGAAACAGGGAGGAGTCCGAAGAACACTGAAGCTTTCTTT.